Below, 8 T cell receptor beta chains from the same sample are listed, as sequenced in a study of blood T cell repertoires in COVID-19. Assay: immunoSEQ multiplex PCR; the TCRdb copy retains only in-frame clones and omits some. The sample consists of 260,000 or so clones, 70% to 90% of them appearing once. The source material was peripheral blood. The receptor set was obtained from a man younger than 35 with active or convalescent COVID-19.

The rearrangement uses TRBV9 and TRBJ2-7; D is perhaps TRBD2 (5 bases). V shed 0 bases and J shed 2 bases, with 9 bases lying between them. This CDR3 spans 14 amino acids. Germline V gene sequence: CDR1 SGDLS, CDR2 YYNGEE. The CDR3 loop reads CASSVGLAPYEQYF. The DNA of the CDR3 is TGTGCCAGCAGCGTAGGGCTAGCACCCTACGAGCAGTACTTC.

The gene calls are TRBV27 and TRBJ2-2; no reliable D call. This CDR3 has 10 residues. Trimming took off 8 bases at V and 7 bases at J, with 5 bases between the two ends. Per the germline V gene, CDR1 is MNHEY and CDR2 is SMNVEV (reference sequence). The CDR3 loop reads CASGLGELFF. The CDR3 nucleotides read TGTGCCAGCGGCCTCGGGGAGCTGTTTTTT.

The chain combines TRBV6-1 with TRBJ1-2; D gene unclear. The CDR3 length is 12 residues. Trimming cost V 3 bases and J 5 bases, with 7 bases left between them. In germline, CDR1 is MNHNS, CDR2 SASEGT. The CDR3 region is CASSDGVYGYTF. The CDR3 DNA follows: TGTGCCAGCAGTGACGGGGTTTATGGCTACACCTTC.

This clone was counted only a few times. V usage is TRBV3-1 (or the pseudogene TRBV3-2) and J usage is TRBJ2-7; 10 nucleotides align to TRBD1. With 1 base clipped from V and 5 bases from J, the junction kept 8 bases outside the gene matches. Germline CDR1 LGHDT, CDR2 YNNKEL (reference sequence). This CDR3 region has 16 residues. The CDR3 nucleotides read TGTGCCAGCAGCCAAGCGCCGACAGGGGGCAGGAACGAGCAGTACTTC. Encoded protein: CASSQAPTGGRNEQYF.

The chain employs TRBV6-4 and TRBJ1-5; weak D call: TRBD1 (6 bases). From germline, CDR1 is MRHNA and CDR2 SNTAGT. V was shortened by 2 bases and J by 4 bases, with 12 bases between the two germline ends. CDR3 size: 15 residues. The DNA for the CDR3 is TGTGCCAGCAGTGACCCCCGGACAGTAAATCAGCCCCAGCATTTT. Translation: CASSDPRTVNQPQHF.

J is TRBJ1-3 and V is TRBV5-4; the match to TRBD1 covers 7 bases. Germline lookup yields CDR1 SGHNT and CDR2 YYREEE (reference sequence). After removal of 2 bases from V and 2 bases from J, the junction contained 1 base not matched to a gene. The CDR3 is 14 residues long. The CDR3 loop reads CASSFRGPGNTIYF. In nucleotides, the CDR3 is TGTGCCAGCAGCTTTAGGGGGCCTGGAAACACCATATATTTT.

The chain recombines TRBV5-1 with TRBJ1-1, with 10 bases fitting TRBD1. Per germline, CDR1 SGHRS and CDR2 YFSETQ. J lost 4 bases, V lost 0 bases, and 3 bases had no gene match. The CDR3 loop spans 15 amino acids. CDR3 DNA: TGCGCCAGCAGCTTGGCGGACAGGGGGATCACTGAAGCTTTCTTT. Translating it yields CASSLADRGITEAFF.

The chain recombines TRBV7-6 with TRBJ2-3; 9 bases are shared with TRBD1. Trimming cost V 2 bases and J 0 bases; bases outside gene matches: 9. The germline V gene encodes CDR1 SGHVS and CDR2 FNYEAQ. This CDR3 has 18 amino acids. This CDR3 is CASSLSGPGTGSTDTQYF. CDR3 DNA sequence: TGTGCCAGCAGCTTATCAGGGCCCGGGACAGGGAGCACAGATACGCAGTATTTT.